These T cell receptor beta chains were read from a single sample in a study of human T cells and chemical hapten exposure. TCRdb fed the RACE reads into MiXCR, producing one record per CDR3 protein. The table records about 120,000 distinct CDR3 sequences, around 10% of them present only once. The sample in question was whole blood, obtained in connection with sensitization to the hapten diphenylcyclopropenone (DPC). The receptors derive from a woman aged 50 to 65 with alopecia areata. Some clones in this sample may be carry-over from other donors' samples. Both conserved end residues are part of each CDR3. D genes are given only for firm matches. The size entry is marked missing in some rows and otherwise reads once, few, many or a size class.

V gene,D gene,clone size,J gene,CDR3 DNA,CDR3 protein
TRBV7-2,NA,NA,TRBJ1-5,TGTGCCAGCAGCTTAGTGGGCTATCAGGCCCAGCATTTT,CASSLVGYQAQHF
TRBV18,TRBD1,NA,TRBJ1-1,TGTGCCAGCTCACCAAATACTCGACAGGGTAGCACTGAAGCTTTCTTT,CASSPNTRQGSTEAFF
TRBV2,TRBD1,few,TRBJ2-2,TGTGCCAGCAACTTAAGGACAGGGACGGTCGGGGAGCTGTTTTTT,CASNLRTGTVGELFF
TRBV5-1,NA,NA,TRBJ2-3,TGCGCCAGCAGATCGGCGGCTAGCACAGATACGCAGTATTTT,CASRSAASTDTQYF
TRBV28,TRBD1,NA,TRBJ1-1,TGTGCCAGCAGTCCAGGACAGGGTACTGAAGCTTTCTTT,CASSPGQGTEAFF
TRBV9,NA,NA,TRBJ2-3,TGTGCCAGCAGCATGGACCCCCGCGATACGCAGTATTTT,CASSMDPRDTQYF
TRBV28,NA,once,TRBJ2-3,TGTGCCAGCAGTTTCCGGAATACGCAGTATTTT,CASSFRNTQYF
TRBV29-1,TRBD1,many,TRBJ1-6,TGCGCGTCCGGGACAGGGTATCCACCCCTCCACTTT,CASGTGYPPLHF
TRBV6-2/TRBV6-3,TRBD1,NA,TRBJ1-2,TGTGCCAGCAGTTACTTGAGTGCCGGGACAGGGGGCGTCTACACCTTC,CASSYLSAGTGGVYTF
TRBV6-5,NA,NA,TRBJ1-2,TGTGCCAGCAGTTACATGGGTTACTACACCTTC,CASSYMGYYTF
TRBV5-4,NA,many,TRBJ2-7,TGTGCCAGCAGCCGAGAGGGGAGCGAGCAGTACTTC,CASSREGSEQYF
TRBV6-1,TRBD2,once,TRBJ2-1,TGTGCCAGCAGTGAATATAGGAGCGGGGGGGCCCGGGAGCAGTTCTTC,CASSEYRSGGAREQFF
TRBV27,NA,few,TRBJ2-1,TGTGCCAGCAGTCCAGACCTGAGCTCCTACAATGAGCAGTTCTTC,CASSPDLSSYNEQFF
TRBV12-3/TRBV12-4,NA,few,TRBJ1-1,TGTGCCAGCAGTAATGGGAGAGCTTTCTTT,CASSNGRAFF
TRBV2,TRBD1,NA,TRBJ1-1,TGTGCCAGCAGTTCTCTCGACAGGGCCAGTGAAGCTTTCTTT,CASSSLDRASEAFF
TRBV4-2,NA,NA,TRBJ2-2,TGTGTCAGCAGCCAAGATGCGGACCGAAACACCGGGGAGCTGTTTTTT,CVSSQDADRNTGELFF